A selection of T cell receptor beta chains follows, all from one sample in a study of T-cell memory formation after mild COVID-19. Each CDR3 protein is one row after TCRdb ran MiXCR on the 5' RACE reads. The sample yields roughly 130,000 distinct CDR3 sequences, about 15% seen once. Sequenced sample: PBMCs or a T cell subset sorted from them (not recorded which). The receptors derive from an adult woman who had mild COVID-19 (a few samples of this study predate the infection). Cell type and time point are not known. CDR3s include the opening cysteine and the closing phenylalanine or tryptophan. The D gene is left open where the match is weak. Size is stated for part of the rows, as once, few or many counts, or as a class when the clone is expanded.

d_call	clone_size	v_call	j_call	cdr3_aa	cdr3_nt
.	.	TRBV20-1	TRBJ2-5	CSARVRLGGLETQYF	TGCAGTGCTAGAGTTCGCTTGGGCGGGTTAGAGACCCAGTACTTC
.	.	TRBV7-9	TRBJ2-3	CASSSQMDWPGDTQYF	TGTGCCAGCAGCTCACAAATGGACTGGCCGGGCGATACGCAGTATTTT
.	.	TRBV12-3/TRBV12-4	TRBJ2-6	CASRTPGHPSGANVLTF	TGTGCCAGCAGAACTCCGGGACACCCCTCTGGGGCCAACGTCCTGACTTTC
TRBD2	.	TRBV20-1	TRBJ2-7	CSAREERDYEQYF	TGCAGTGCTAGAGAGGAGCGGGACTACGAGCAGTACTTC
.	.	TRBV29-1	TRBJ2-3	CSVESYRGSGTDTQYF	TGCAGCGTTGAATCCTACAGAGGAAGTGGCACAGATACGCAGTATTTT
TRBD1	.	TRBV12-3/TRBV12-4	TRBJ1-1	CASSVDRGNTEAFF	TGTGCCAGCAGTGTTGACAGGGGGAACACTGAAGCTTTCTTT
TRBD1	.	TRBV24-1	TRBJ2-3	CATAHRGTTDTQYF	TGTGCCACCGCGCACAGGGGTACCACAGATACGCAGTATTTT
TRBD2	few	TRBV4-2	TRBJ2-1	CASSQDRLAGGSYNEQFF	TGTGCCAGCAGCCAAGATCGATTAGCGGGAGGATCCTACAATGAGCAGTTCTTC
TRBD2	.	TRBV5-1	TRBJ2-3	CASSRFSGLAGTDTQYF	TGCGCCAGCAGCCGATTCTCCGGGCTAGCGGGCACAGATACGCAGTATTTT
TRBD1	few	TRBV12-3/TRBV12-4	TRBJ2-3	CASSYRTGYTDTQYF	TGTGCCAGCAGTTATCGGACAGGATACACAGATACGCAGTATTTT
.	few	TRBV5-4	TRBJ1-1	CASSLDWDTEAFF	TGTGCCAGCAGCTTGGATTGGGACACTGAAGCTTTCTTT
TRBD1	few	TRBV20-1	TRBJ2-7	CSARASDRDAYEQYF	TGCAGTGCTAGAGCTTCGGACAGGGACGCCTACGAGCAGTACTTC
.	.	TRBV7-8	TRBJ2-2	CASKRTTSTGELFF	TGTGCCAGCAAGCGGACTACCAGCACCGGGGAGCTGTTTTTT
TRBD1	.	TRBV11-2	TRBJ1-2	CASSGYRGLNYGYTF	TGTGCCAGCAGCGGGTACAGGGGACTTAACTATGGCTACACCTTC
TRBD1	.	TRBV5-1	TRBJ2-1	CASSRTGESYNEQFF	TGCGCCAGCAGTCGCACAGGGGAGTCCTACAATGAGCAGTTCTTC
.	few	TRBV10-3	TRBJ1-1	CAISGVGDTEAFF	TGTGCCATCAGCGGGGTTGGGGACACTGAAGCTTTCTTT
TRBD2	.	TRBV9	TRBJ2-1	CASNSYSGRASSNEQFF	TGTGCCAGCAATTCCTACAGCGGGAGGGCCTCGAGCAATGAGCAGTTCTTC
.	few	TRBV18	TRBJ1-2	CASSPRLEGGYYGYTF	TGTGCCAGCTCACCCCGGTTGGAAGGGGGATACTATGGCTACACCTTC
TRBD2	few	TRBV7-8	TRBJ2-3	CASSFRAGDTDTQYF	TGTGCCAGCAGCTTTCGAGCGGGAGACACAGATACGCAGTATTTT
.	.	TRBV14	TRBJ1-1	CASNRDGGNTEAFF	TGTGCCAGCAACAGGGACGGTGGGAACACTGAAGCTTTCTTT
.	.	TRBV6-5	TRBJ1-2	CASRPDPAYGYTF	TGTGCCAGCAGACCCGACCCAGCCTATGGCTACACCTTC
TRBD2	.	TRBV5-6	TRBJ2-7	CASSLLTEAGAYEQYF	TGTGCCAGCAGCTTGCTAACAGAAGCGGGGGCATACGAGCAGTACTTC
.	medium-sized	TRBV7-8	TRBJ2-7	CASSSDYEQYF	TGTGCCAGCAGTTCAGACTACGAGCAGTACTTC
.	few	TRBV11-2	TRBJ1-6	CASSLGRSVRRGSSPLHF	TGTGCCAGCAGCTTAGGTCGCTCTGTACGACGCGGGAGTTCACCCCTCCACTTT
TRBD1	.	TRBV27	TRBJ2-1	CASRRQGPDEQFF	TGTGCCAGCAGACGACAGGGGCCGGATGAGCAGTTCTTC
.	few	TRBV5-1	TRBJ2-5	CASSTRQVPQETQYF	TGCGCCAGCAGCACTAGACAGGTGCCTCAAGAGACCCAGTACTTC
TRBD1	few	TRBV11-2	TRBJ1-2	CASSSLRTGTNYGYTF	TGTGCCAGCAGCTCACTCCGGACAGGGACCAACTATGGCTACACCTTC
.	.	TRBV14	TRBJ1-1	CASSFRVVDTEAFF	TGTGCCAGCAGCTTCAGGGTAGTCGACACTGAAGCTTTCTTT
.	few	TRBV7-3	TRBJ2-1	CASSLRGRGGSYNEQFF	TGTGCCAGCAGCTTAAGGGGGCGGGGCGGGTCCTACAATGAGCAGTTCTTC